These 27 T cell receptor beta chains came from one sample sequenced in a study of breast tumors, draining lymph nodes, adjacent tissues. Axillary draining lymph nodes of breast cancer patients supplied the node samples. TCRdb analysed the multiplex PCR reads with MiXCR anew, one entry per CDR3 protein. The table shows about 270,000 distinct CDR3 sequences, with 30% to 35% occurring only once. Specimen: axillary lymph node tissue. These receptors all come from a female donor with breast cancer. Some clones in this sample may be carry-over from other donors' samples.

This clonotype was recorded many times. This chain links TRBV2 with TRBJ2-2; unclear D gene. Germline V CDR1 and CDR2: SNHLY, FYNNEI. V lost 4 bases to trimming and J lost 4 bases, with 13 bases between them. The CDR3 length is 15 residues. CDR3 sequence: CASSVPTTGTGELFF. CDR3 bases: TGTGCCAGCAGTGTCCCCACCACTGGCACCGGGGAGCTGTTTTTT.

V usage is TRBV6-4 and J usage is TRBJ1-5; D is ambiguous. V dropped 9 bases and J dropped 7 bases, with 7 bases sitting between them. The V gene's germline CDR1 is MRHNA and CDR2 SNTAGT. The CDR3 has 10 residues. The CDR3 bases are TGTGCCAGAACGGGACAGCCCCAGCATTTT. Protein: CARTGQPQHF.

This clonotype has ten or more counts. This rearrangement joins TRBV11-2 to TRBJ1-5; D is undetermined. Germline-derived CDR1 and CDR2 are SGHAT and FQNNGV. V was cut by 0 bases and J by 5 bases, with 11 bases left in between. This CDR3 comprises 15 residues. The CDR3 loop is CASSLDGQEYQPQHF. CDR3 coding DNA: TGTGCCAGCAGCTTAGATGGGCAGGAGTATCAGCCCCAGCATTTT.

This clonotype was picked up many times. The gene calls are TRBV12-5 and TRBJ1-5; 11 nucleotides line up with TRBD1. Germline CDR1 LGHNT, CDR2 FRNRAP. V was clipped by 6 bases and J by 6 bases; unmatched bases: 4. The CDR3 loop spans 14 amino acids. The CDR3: CASGRTGGGQPQHF. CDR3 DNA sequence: TGTGCTAGTGGGCGGACAGGGGGCGGTCAGCCCCAGCATTTT. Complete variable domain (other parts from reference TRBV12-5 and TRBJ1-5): DARVTQTPRHKVTEMGQEVTMRCQPILGHNTVFWYRQTMMQGLELLAYFRNRAPLDDSGMPKDRFSAEMPDATLATLKIQPSEPRDSAVYFCASGRTGGGQPQHFGDGTRLSIL.

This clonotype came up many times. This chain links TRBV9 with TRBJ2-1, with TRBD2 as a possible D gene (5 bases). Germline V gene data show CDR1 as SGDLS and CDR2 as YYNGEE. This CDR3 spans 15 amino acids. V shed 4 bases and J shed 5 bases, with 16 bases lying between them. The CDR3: CASSPREKVNNEQFF. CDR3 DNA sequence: TGTGCCAGCAGCCCCCGGGAAAAGGTGAACAATGAGCAGTTCTTC.

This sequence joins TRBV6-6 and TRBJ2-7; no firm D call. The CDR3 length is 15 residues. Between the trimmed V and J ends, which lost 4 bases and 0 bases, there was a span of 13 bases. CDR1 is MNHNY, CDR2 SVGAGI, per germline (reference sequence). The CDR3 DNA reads TGTGCCAGCAGTTTATCGCCAGACGTCTCCTACGAGCAGTACTTC. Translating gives CASSLSPDVSYEQYF.

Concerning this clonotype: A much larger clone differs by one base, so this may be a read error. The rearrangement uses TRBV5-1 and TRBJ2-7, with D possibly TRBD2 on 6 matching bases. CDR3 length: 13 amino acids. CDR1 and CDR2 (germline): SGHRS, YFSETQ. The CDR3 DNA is TGCGCCAGCAGCATTGGGGGGACCTACGACCAGTACTTC. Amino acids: CASSIGGTYDQYF. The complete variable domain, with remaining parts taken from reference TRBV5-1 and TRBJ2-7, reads KAGVTQTPRYLIKTRGQQVTLSCSPISGHRSVSWYQQTPGQGLQFLFEYFSETQRNKGNFPGRFSGRQFSNSRSEMNVSTLELGDSALYLCASSIGGTYDQYFGPGTRLTVT.

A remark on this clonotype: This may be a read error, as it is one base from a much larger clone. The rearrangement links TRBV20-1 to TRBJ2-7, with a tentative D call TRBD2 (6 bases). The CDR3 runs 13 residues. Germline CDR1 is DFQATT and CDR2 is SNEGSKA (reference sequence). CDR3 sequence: CSAPTLLAYAQYF. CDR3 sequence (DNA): TGCAGTGCTCCGACACTACTAGCATACGCGCAGTACTTC.

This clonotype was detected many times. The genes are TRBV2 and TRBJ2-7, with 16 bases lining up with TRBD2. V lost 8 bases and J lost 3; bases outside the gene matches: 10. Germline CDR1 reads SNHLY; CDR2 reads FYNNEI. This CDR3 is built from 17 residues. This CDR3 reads CASASGTSGRDYYEQYF. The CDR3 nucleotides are TGTGCCAGCGCGTCCGGGACTAGCGGGAGGGATTACTACGAGCAGTACTTC. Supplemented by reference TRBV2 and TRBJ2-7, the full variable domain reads EPEVTQTPSHQVTQMGQEVILRCVPISNHLYFYWYRQILGQKVEFLVSFYNNEISEKSEIFDDQFSVERPDGSNFTLKIRSTKLEDSAMYFCASASGTSGRDYYEQYFGPGTRLTVT.

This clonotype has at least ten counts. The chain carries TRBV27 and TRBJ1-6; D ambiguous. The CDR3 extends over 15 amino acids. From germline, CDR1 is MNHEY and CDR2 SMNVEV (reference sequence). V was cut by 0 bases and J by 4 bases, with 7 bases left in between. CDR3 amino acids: CASSLSRQYNSPLHF. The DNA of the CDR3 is TGTGCCAGCAGTTTATCGCGTCAGTATAATTCACCCCTCCACTTT.

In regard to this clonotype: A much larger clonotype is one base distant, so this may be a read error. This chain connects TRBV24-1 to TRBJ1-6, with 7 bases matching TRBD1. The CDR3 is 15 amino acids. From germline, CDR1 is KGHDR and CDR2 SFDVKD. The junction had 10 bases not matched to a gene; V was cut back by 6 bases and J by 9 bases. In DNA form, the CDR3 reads TGTGCCACCAGTTTCAGGGGGGGAAGGAGTTCACCCCTCCACTTT. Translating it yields CATSFRGGRSSPLHF.

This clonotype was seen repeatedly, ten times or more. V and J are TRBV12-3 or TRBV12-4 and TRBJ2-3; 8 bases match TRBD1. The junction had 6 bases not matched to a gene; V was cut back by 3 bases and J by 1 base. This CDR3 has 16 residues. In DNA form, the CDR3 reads TGTGCCAGCAGTTTTTATTTGGGACAGGGCACAGATACGCAGTATTTT. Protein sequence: CASSFYLGQGTDTQYF.

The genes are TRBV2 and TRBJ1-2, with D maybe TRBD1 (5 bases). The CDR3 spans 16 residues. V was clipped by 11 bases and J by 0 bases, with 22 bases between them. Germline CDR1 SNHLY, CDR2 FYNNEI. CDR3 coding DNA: TGTGCCGGCACCCTGACTTGGGACGCCACTAACTATGGCTACACCTTC. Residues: CAGTLTWDATNYGYTF. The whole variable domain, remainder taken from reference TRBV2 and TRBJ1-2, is EPEVTQTPSHQVTQMGQEVILRCVPISNHLYFYWYRQILGQKVEFLVSFYNNEISEKSEIFDDQFSVERPDGSNFTLKIRSTKLEDSAMYFCAGTLTWDATNYGYTFGSGTRLTVV.

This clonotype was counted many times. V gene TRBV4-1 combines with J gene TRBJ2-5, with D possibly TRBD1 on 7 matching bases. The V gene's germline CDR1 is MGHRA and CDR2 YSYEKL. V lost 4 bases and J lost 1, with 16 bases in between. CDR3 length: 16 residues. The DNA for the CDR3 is TGCGCCAGCAGCCCGGGGGTGGACAGGATCCAAGAGACCCAGTACTTC. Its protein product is CASSPGVDRIQETQYF.

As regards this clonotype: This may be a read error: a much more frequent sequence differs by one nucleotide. CDR3 region: CASSIQGNNPPLHF. The CDR3 DNA follows: TGCGCCAGCAGTATACAGGGGAATAATCCACCCCTCCACTTT. V is TRBV5-1 and J is TRBJ1-6, with TRBD1 matching over 7 bases. This CDR3 spans 14 amino acids. CDR1 SGHRS and CDR2 YFSETQ come from the germline V gene.

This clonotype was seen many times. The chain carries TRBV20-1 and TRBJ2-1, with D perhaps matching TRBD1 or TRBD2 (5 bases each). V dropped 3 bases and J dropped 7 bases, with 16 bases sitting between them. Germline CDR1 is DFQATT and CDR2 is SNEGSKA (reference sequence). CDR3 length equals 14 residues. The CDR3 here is CSARSGRVANEQFF. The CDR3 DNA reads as TGCAGTGCTAGGTCGGGGCGGGTCGCGAATGAGCAGTTCTTC.

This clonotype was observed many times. In nucleotides, the CDR3 is TGCGCCAGCAGCCCCCGGGCTGTAGCCTACGAGCAGTACTTC. Its protein product is CASSPRAVAYEQYF. This chain connects TRBV5-1 to TRBJ2-7, with unresolved D. From germline, CDR1 is SGHRS and CDR2 YFSETQ. V dropped 4 bases and J dropped 2 bases, with 13 bases sitting between them. This CDR3 is built from 14 residues.

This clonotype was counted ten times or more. CDR3 amino acids: CASSIGRERTNQPQHF. CDR3 bases: TGTGCCAGTAGTATAGGCCGTGAACGGACGAATCAGCCCCAGCATTTT. The chain has TRBV19 and TRBJ1-5; D gene uncertain. V gave up 1 base and J gave up 4 bases, with 14 bases separating them. CDR1 and CDR2 from the germline V gene are LNHDA and SQIVND (reference sequence). The CDR3 spans 16 residues.

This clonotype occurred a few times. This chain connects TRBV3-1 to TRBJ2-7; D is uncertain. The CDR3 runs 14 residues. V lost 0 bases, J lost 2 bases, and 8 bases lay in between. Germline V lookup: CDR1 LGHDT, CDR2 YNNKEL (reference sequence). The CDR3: CASSQDVGPYEQYF. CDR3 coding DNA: TGTGCCAGCAGCCAAGATGTCGGTCCCTACGAGCAGTACTTC.

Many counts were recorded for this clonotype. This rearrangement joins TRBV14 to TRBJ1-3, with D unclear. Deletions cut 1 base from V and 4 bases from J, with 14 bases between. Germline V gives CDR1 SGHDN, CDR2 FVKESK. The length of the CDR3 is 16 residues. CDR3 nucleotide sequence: TGTGCCAGCAGCCAAGCCCGGGTTACGGGAGGAAACACCATATATTTT. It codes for CASSQARVTGGNTIYF.

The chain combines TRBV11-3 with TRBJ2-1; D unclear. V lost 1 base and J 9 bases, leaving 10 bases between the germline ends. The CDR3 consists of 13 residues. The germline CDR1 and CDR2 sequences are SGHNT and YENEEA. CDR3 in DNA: TGTGCCAGCAGCTTAGTGGGTTGGGCTGAGCAGTTCTTC. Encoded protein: CASSLVGWAEQFF.

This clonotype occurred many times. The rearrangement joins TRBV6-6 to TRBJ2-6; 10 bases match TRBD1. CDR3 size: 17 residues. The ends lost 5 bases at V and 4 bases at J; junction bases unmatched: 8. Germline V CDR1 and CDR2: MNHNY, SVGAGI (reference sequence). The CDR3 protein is CASSDWGTGVGANVLTF. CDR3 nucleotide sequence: TGTGCCAGCAGTGACTGGGGGACAGGGGTCGGGGCCAACGTCCTGACTTTC.

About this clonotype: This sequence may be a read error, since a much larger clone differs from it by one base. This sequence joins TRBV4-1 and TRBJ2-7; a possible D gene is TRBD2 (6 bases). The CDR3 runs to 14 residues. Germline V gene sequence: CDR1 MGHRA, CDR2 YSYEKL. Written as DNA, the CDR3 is TGCGCCAGCAGCCAAGATACTAGCTCCTACGAGCAGCACTTC. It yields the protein CASSQDTSSYEQHF.

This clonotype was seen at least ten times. DNA for the CDR3: TGTGCCAGCAGCTTAGATTTAGGGGTTGGCTACACCTTC. Amino acids: CASSLDLGVGYTF. The chain is built from TRBV11-2 and TRBJ1-2, with D possibly matching TRBD1 (5 bases). The CDR3 is made up of 13 amino acids. Trimming pared 0 bases from V and 7 bases from J, leaving 9 bases between. Germline V gene data show CDR1 as SGHAT and CDR2 as FQNNGV.

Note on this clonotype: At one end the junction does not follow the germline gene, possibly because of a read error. In DNA, the CDR3 is TGTGCCAGCAGCTTAGCGACAACGGGCAGGGGGCAAGAGCCCCAGTACTTC. The encoded protein is CASSLATTGRGQEPQYF. The chain uses TRBV7-2 and TRBJ2-5; 8 nucleotides agree with TRBD1. The CDR3 consists of 17 residues. CDR1 is SGHTA and CDR2 is FQGNSA in the germline V gene.

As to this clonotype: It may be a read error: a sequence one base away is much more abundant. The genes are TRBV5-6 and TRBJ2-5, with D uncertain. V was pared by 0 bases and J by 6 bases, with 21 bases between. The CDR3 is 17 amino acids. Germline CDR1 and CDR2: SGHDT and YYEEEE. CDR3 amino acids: CASSLGITEAQWKTQYF. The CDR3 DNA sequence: TGTGCCAGCAGCTTGGGAATTACCGAGGCCCAGTGGAAGACCCAGTACTTC.

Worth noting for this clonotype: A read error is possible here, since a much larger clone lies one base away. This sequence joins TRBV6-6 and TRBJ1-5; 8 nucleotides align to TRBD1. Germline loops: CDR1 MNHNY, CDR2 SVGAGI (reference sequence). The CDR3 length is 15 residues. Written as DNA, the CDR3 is TGTGCCTGCAGTTCGACAGGGGATAGCAATCAGCCCCAGCATTTT. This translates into CACSSTGDSNQPQHF.